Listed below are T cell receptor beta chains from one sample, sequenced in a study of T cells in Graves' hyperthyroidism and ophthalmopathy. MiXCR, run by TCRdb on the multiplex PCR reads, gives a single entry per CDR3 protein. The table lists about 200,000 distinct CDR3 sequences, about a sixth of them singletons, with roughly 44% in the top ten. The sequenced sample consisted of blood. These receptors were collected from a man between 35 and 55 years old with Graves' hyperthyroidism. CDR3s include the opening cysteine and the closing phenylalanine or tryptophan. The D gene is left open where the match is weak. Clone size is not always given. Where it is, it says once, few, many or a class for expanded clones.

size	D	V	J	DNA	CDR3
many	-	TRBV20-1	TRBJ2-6	TGCAGTGTCCCCGGACAGACGGGCTCTGGGGCCAACGTCCTGACTTTC	CSVPGQTGSGANVLTF
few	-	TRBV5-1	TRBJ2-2	TGCGCCAGCAGCCTGGTGGGGGCGTCCGGGGAGCTGTTTTTT	CASSLVGASGELFF
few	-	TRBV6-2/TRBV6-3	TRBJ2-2	TGTGCCAGCCCCCGAGGGGGGAACACCGGGGAGCTGTTTTTT	CASPRGGNTGELFF
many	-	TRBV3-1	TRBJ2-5	TGTGCCAGCAGCCCTCGGGCAGGAGAGACCCAGTACTTC	CASSPRAGETQYF
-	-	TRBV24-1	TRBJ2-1	TGTGCCACCAGTGGGGGGACGGGGTTGAGTTCCTACAATGAGCAGTTCTTC	CATSGGTGLSSYNEQFF
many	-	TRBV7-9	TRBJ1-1	TGTGCCAGCAGCGTGTACAGTGAAGCTTTCTTT	CASSVYSEAFF
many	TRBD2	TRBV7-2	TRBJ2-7	TGTGCCAGCAGCTTAGGGACTAGCGGAGAAATTACCTACGAGCAGTACTTC	CASSLGTSGEITYEQYF
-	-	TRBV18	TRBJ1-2	TGTGCCAGCTCACCGACTTACAATTCCGGGCAGAACTATGGCTACACCTTC	CASSPTYNSGQNYGYTF
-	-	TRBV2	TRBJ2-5	TGTGCCGGCAGTCAAGAGACCCAGTACTTC	CAGSQETQYF
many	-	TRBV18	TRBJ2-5	TGTGCCAGCTCACCGAAAACCCAGACCGAGACCCAGTACTTC	CASSPKTQTETQYF
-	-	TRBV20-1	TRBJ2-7	TGCAGTGCTAGTGCCTCCAGCTCCTACGAGCAGTACTTC	CSASASSSYEQYF
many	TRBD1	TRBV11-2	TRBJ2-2	TGTGCCAGCAGCTTAAGGGACAGTAACACCGGGGAGCTGTTTTTT	CASSLRDSNTGELFF
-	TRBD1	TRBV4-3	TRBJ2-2	TGCGCCAGCAGTCCTTTGGACAGGGGAAACACCGGGGAGCTGTTTTTT	CASSPLDRGNTGELFF
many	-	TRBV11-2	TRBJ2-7	TGTGCCAGCAGCCTCACAGGGATCGAGCAGTACTTC	CASSLTGIEQYF
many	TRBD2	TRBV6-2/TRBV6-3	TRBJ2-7	TGTGCCATTTCCGTGGGACTAGCGGTAACCTACGAGCAGTACTTC	CAISVGLAVTYEQYF
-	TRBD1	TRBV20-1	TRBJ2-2	TGCAGTGCGCGGACAGGGGGCACCGGGGAGCTGTTTTTT	CSARTGGTGELFF
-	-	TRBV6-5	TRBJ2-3	TGTGCCAGCAGTTACTCGGCTAGTGGAGATACGCAGTATTTT	CASSYSASGDTQYF
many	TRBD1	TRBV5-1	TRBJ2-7	TGCGCCAGCAGCTCTAGGGGGACAGGGGGCCTTAGCTCCTACGAGCAGTACTTC	CASSSRGTGGLSSYEQYF
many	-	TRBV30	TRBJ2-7	TGTGCCTGTCAAAGGGGGGCAAATGCCGACGAGCAGTACTTC	CACQRGANADEQYF
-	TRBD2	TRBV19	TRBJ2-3	TGTGCCAGTAGTATAGGACTAGCGGGGATCACAGATACGCAGTATTTT	CASSIGLAGITDTQYF
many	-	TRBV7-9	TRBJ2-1	TGTGCCAGCAGCTTAGATTTCCGCAATGAGCAGTTCTTC	CASSLDFRNEQFF
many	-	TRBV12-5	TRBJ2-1	TGTGCTAGTGGTTTGGGACTGGGAAGCTACAATGAGCAGTTCTTC	CASGLGLGSYNEQFF
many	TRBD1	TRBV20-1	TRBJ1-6	TGCAGTGCTATTACCGGGACAGGCGTTTATAATTCACCCCTCCACTTT	CSAITGTGVYNSPLHF
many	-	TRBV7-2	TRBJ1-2	TGTGCCAGCAGCAACTATCAGGGCTATGGTGGCTACACCTTC	CASSNYQGYGGYTF
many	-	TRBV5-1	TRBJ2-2	TGCGCCAGCAGCTTCTTACCGATGAACACCGGGGAGCTGTTTTTT	CASSFLPMNTGELFF
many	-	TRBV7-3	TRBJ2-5	TGTGCCAGCAGCATGACAGACGGCAGGACCCAGTACTTC	CASSMTDGRTQYF
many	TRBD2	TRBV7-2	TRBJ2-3	TGTGCCAGCAGTCCCGGGGGGGCCATGACAGATACGCAGTATTTT	CASSPGGAMTDTQYF
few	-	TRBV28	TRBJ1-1	TGTGCCAACACCAGAGGGGGGGCGGTCACTGAAGCTTTCTTT	CANTRGGAVTEAFF
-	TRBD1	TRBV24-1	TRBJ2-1	TGTGCCACCAGTGACCACTACGGTAGGGGGCTCTCCTACAATGAGCAGTTCTTC	CATSDHYGRGLSYNEQFF
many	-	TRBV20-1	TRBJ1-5	TGCAGTGCTGCTCTACCCGTGCCAGGGTCTCAGCCCCAGCATTTT	CSAALPVPGSQPQHF
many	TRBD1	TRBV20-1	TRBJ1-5	TGCACCTGGGACAGGGGAGCAATACAGCCCCAGCATTTT	CTWDRGAIQPQHF
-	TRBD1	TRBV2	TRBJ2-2	TGTGCCAGCAGAAAGACGACAGGGTCATCGGGGGAGCTGTTTTTT	CASRKTTGSSGELFF
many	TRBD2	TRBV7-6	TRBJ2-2	TGTGCCAGCAGCTTACGACTAGCGGACACCGGGGAGCTGTTTTTT	CASSLRLADTGELFF
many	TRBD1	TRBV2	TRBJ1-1	TGTGCCAGCGGACTGACAGGGGGAGCTTTCTTT	CASGLTGGAFF
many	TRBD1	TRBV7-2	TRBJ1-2	TGTGCCAGCAGAGTGGAGGACAGGGGGCTATACTATGGCTACACCTTC	CASRVEDRGLYYGYTF
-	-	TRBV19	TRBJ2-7	TGTGCCAGTAGCCGACAGGACCAGTCCTACGAGCAGTACTTC	CASSRQDQSYEQYF
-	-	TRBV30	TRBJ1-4	TGTGCCTGGAGTGTACGGCTCAGAAGAGCAACTAATGAAAAACTGTTTTTT	CAWSVRLRRATNEKLFF
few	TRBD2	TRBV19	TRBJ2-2	TGTGCCAGTAGTAGACTAGCGGGGGAGAACACCGGGGAGCTGTTTTTT	CASSRLAGENTGELFF
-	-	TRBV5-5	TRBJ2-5	TGTGCCAGCAGGAAGGGGACGGAATCTAGGGGAGAGACCCAGTACTTC	CASRKGTESRGETQYF
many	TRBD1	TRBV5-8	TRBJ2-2	TGTGCCAGCAGCACCGGGACAGCCTTGAACACCGGGGAGCTGTTTTTT	CASSTGTALNTGELFF
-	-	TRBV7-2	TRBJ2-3	-	CASSFYICSARGPGGGTDTQYF
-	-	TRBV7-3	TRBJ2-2	TGTGCCAGCAGCTTACTGACTTCGAACACCGGGGAGCTGTTTTTT	CASSLLTSNTGELFF
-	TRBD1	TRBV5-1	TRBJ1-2	TGCGCCAGCAGCTTGGGACAGGGAAGGGACTACACCTTC	CASSLGQGRDYTF
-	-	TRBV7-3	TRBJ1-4	TGTGCCAGCAGCCGGGGACAAGGGGCGACGGGGGCTAATGAAAAACTGTTTTTT	CASSRGQGATGANEKLFF
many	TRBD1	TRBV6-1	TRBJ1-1	TGTGCCAGCAGTGAACCCCCGGGACAGGGGGCTGAAGCTTTCTTT	CASSEPPGQGAEAFF